This record covers a single T cell receptor (beta chain). Its antigen is unidentified. Time point indicated: pre-sensitization, week 0. The treatment: therapeutic diphenylcyclopropenone sensitization with weekly scalp DPC. The data were obtained in a study of human T cells and chemical hapten exposure. As for the study in general: Upper-back patch tests with 0.01% DPC were read at 6 days. General study points: With regard to DPC sensitization, TCRs above 1 in 1000 frequency did not change.

TCRdb re-derived calls from the RACE reads in MiXCR, one entry per CDR3 protein. This sample has approximately 60,000 distinct CDR3 sequences, with around 10% found just once. Germline loops: CDR1 MNHEY, CDR2 SVGAGI. This CDR3 comprises 14 residues. V shed 7 bases and J 7 bases; nucleotides not matched to a gene: 7. This chain uses TRBV6-5 with TRBJ2-7; 13 bases map to TRBD2. This TCR derives from a woman aged 35 to 49 with alopecia areata. Some clones in this sample may be carry-over from other donors' samples. Sample: whole blood, taken in connection with sensitization to the hapten diphenylcyclopropenone (DPC). Written as DNA, the CDR3 is TGTGCCAGCAAACCGGGACTAGCGGGAAGGGAGCAGTACTTC. Residues: CASKPGLAGREQYF.